The 25 T cell receptor beta chains listed next were all sequenced from one sample in a study of blood T cells in healthy people across ages. Combining a sample-barcoded 5' primer with a J-beta primer mix, a second PCR ran for roughly 6 to 12 cycles. TCRdb reanalysed the 5' RACE reads using MiXCR and keeps one entry per CDR3 protein. This sample has a few hundred thousand distinct CDR3 sequences, with roughly a quarter found just once. The sequencing sample was made of blood. The receptors stem from a woman between 65 and 79 years old in good health.

The rearrangement joins TRBV11-1 to TRBJ2-7, with a possible D match to TRBD2 (6 bases). The CDR3 has 16 amino acids. Germline CDR1 SGHAT, CDR2 FQDESV (reference sequence). V lost 3 bases and J lost 2, with 17 bases in between. The CDR3 region is CASSFGFGGETYEQYF. CDR3 sequence (DNA): TGTGCCAGCAGCTTTGGTTTTGGAGGGGAAACCTACGAGCAGTACTTC.

This clonotype was seen a few times. V is TRBV3-1 and J is TRBJ1-4; D gene ambiguous. The CDR3 sequence is 15 residues long. Per the germline V gene, CDR1 is LGHDT and CDR2 is YNNKEL (reference sequence). V gave up 2 bases and J gave up 5 bases, with 12 bases separating them. The CDR3 DNA follows: TGTGCCAGCAGCCAACCTTCACAGCTGAATGAAAAACTGTTTTTT. It is translated as CASSQPSQLNEKLFF. The complete variable domain, with remaining parts taken from reference TRBV3-1 and TRBJ1-4, reads DTAVSQTPKYLVTQMGNDKSIKCEQNLGHDTMYWYKQDSKKFLKIMFSYNNKELIINETVPNRFSPKSPDKAHLNLHINSLELGDSAVYFCASSQPSQLNEKLFFGSGTQLSVL.

A remark on this clonotype: A read error is possible here, since a much larger clone lies one base away. The V gene is TRBV12-3 or TRBV12-4, the J gene TRBJ2-3; TRBD1 matches at 8 bases. This CDR3 is built from 17 residues. V was pared by 5 bases and J by 4 bases, with 14 bases of the junction left unmatched. CDR3 in DNA: TGTGCCAGCAGTAGGAGGCTTGGACAGGGCCGCGCAGATACGCAGTATTTT. Amino acids: CASSRRLGQGRADTQYF.

This clonotype was seen a single time. V and J are TRBV7-8 and TRBJ2-3; 7 bases agree with TRBD1. V dropped 5 bases and J dropped 6; count of bases not matched to a gene: 5. CDR3 length: 13 amino acids. Looked up from germline, CDR1 is SGHVS and CDR2 is FQNEAQ. This chain's CDR3 is CASSPATGDTQYF. CDR3 bases: TGTGCCAGCAGCCCAGCGACAGGGGATACGCAGTATTTT.

The V and J genes are TRBV11-2 and TRBJ2-7; no clear D gene. With 5 bases removed from V and 4 bases from J, the gap between germline ends came to 18 bases. The CDR3 is made up of 15 amino acids. Germline values: CDR1 SGHAT, CDR2 FQNNGV. Here the CDR3 DNA reads TGTGCCAGCAGCGAAAGAGGTATAACGGCGTACGAGCAGTACTTC. Translated: CASSERGITAYEQYF. Using reference TRBV11-2 and TRBJ2-7 for the parts outside the CDR3, the full variable domain is EAGVAQSPRYKIIEKRQSVAFWCNPISGHATLYWYQQILGQGPKLLIQFQNNGVVDDSQLPKDRFSAERLKGVDSTLKIQPAKLEDSAVYLCASSERGITAYEQYFGPGTRLTVT.

J is TRBJ2-1 and V is TRBV9; D gene uncertain. The CDR3 length is 17 residues. In germline, CDR1 is SGDLS, CDR2 YYNGEE. Trimming took off 4 bases at V and 3 bases at J, with 20 bases between the two ends. The CDR3 spells CASSSFDVRKVYNEQFF. In nucleotides, the CDR3 is TGTGCCAGCAGCTCATTCGACGTCCGGAAGGTCTACAATGAGCAGTTCTTC. Based on the CDR3 plus reference TRBV9 and TRBJ2-1, the full variable domain is DSGVTQTPKHLITATGQRVTLRCSPRSGDLSVYWYQQSLDQGLQFLIQYYNGEERAKGNILERFSAQQFPDLHSELNLSSLELGDSALYFCASSSFDVRKVYNEQFFGPGTRLTVL.

This clonotype was counted only a few times. The rearrangement uses TRBV3-1 and TRBJ2-5; 8 bases match TRBD1. The CDR3 has 15 residues. Germline assignment: CDR1 LGHDT and CDR2 YNNKEL (reference sequence). With 1 base clipped from V and 5 bases from J, the junction kept 6 bases outside the gene matches. The CDR3 bases are TGTGCCAGCAGCCAAGCTGGACAGGGTGTGGAGACCCAGTACTTC. Amino acid sequence: CASSQAGQGVETQYF.

This sequence joins TRBV7-7 and TRBJ2-5; 9 bases align to TRBD2. Per the germline V gene, CDR1 is SSHAT and CDR2 is FNYEAQ (reference sequence). The length of the CDR3 is 13 residues. CDR3 region: CASGRQIQETQYF. In DNA form, the CDR3 reads TGTGCTAGCGGGAGACAGATACAAGAGACCCAGTACTTC.

The J gene is TRBJ2-1, the V gene TRBV7-6; 11 bases match TRBD2. Unmatched junction bases numbered 14, after V lost 7 bases and J lost 6 bases. Germline-derived CDR1 and CDR2 are SGHVS and FNYEAQ. There are 17 residues in the CDR3. The CDR3 DNA sequence: TGTGCCAGCACCAAACTCGCCGCAGGGACTAGCGGCAATGAGCAGTTCTTC. Its protein product is CASTKLAAGTSGNEQFF.

The chain employs TRBV6-5 and TRBJ2-6; D not certain. V lost 2 bases and J lost 3, with 8 bases in between. The CDR3 totals 15 residues. Per germline, CDR1 MNHEY and CDR2 SVGAGI. CDR3 sequence (DNA): TGTGCCAGCAGTTACGGTAGGGTTGGGGCCAACGTCCTGACTTTC. Protein product: CASSYGRVGANVLTF.

This clonotype was detected many times. The chain uses TRBV11-2 and TRBJ1-2; TRBD1 might be the D (5 bases). The germline CDR1 and CDR2 sequences are SGHAT and FQNNGV. The V end was cut by 3 bases, the J end by 8 bases, with 16 bases between. The CDR3 is made up of 14 amino acids. The CDR3 DNA is TGTGCCAGCAGCTTTGCCAGGGCCGAGGGGGGCTACACCTTC. This sequence encodes CASSFARAEGGYTF. The complete variable domain, with remaining parts taken from reference TRBV11-2 and TRBJ1-2, reads EAGVAQSPRYKIIEKRQSVAFWCNPISGHATLYWYQQILGQGPKLLIQFQNNGVVDDSQLPKDRFSAERLKGVDSTLKIQPAKLEDSAVYLCASSFARAEGGYTFGSGTRLTVV.

Only a few counts were recorded for this clonotype. The chain carries TRBV5-1 and TRBJ2-3; 9 positions match TRBD1. The junction had 10 bases not matched to a gene; V was cut back by 7 bases and J by 10 bases. In germline, CDR1 is SGHRS, CDR2 YFSETQ. The CDR3 is made up of 13 amino acids. CDR3 amino acids: CASRTGDTLAQYF. CDR3 nucleotides: TGCGCCAGCCGGACAGGGGACACTTTGGCGCAGTATTTT.

The table lists this clonotype with a few counts. V gene TRBV12-3 or TRBV12-4 combines with J gene TRBJ2-5; 9 positions match TRBD1. The trim removed 1 base at V and 3 bases at J, leaving 3 bases unmatched. The CDR3 is 15 residues long. CDR3 in amino acids: CASSLGDRVEETQYF. The CDR3 DNA follows: TGTGCCAGCAGTTTAGGGGACAGGGTAGAAGAGACCCAGTACTTC.

This clonotype has a handful of counts. V gene TRBV20-1 combines with J gene TRBJ1-1, with D possibly TRBD1 on 5 matching bases. CDR3 length equals 13 residues. The germline CDR1 and CDR2 sequences are DFQATT and SNEGSKA (reference sequence). The CDR3 spells CSGAGRWGTEAFF. CDR3 sequence (DNA): TGCAGCGGAGCGGGACGGTGGGGTACTGAAGCTTTCTTT.

The gene calls are TRBV20-1 and TRBJ2-4; TRBD2 is a possible D gene (7 bases). V was pared by 5 bases and J by 2 bases, with 19 bases between. Germline lookup yields CDR1 DFQATT and CDR2 SNEGSKA (reference sequence). The length of the CDR3 is 16 residues. The CDR3 protein is CSADDLGGGSKNIQYF. The CDR3 DNA follows: TGCAGTGCTGACGATCTGGGAGGGGGGTCCAAAAACATTCAGTACTTC.

This clonotype came up a few times. The rearrangement joins TRBV18 to TRBJ2-7, with D tentatively TRBD2 (5 bases). V lost 3 bases, J lost 5 bases, and 17 bases lay in between. The CDR3 extends over 15 amino acids. Germline values: CDR1 KGHSH, CDR2 LQKENI. The CDR3 here is CASSPSVGELHEQYF. CDR3 in DNA: TGTGCCAGCTCACCCTCAGTGGGAGAGCTCCACGAGCAGTACTTC.

This clonotype was seen a few times. The chain uses TRBV29-1 and TRBJ1-2, with TRBD1 matching over 7 bases. Germline values: CDR1 SQVTM, CDR2 ANQGSEA. The J segment lost 0 bases and the V segment lost 6 bases, leaving 10 bases of the junction unmatched. CDR3 length equals 15 residues. The CDR3 coding sequence is TGCAGCGTGACGACAGGGACTGGGTCTAACTATGGCTACACCTTC. Residues: CSVTTGTGSNYGYTF. The whole variable domain, remainder taken from reference TRBV29-1 and TRBJ1-2, is SAVISQKPSRDICQRGTSLTIQCQVDSQVTMMFWYRQQPGQSLTLIATANQGSEATYESGFVIDKFPISRPNLTFSTLTVSNMSPEDSSIYLCSVTTGTGSNYGYTFGSGTRLTVV.

The table lists this clonotype with a few counts. The V and J genes are TRBV20-1 and TRBJ2-2, with D tentatively TRBD2 (6 bases). CDR3 size: 15 residues. Trimming cost V 5 bases and J 3 bases, with 16 bases left between them. CDR1 is DFQATT and CDR2 is SNEGSKA in the germline V gene (reference sequence). CDR3 sequence: CSAWDSMGHTGELFF. CDR3 in DNA: TGCAGTGCTTGGGACTCCATGGGGCACACCGGGGAGCTGTTTTTT.

V gene TRBV12-3 or TRBV12-4 combines with J gene TRBJ2-3, with 7 bases matching TRBD2. The CDR3 runs to 16 residues. Losses at the gene ends were 3 bases for V and 1 base for J; bases not matched to a gene: 7. CDR3 bases: TGTGCCAGCAGTTTGGGAGGACTAGTAGGCACAGATACGCAGTATTTT. Amino acids: CASSLGGLVGTDTQYF.

The chain links TRBV6-6 to TRBJ2-5; possible D gene TRBD1, 6 bases. CDR3 length equals 13 residues. Germline CDR1 reads MNHNY; CDR2 reads SVGAGI (reference sequence). Trimming pared 6 bases from V and 1 base from J, leaving 9 bases between. CDR3 sequence (DNA): TGTGCCAGCAGCGACAGGATCCAAGAGACCCAGTACTTC. Translation: CASSDRIQETQYF.

The genes are TRBV20-1 and TRBJ1-5, with TRBD1 matching 7 bases. Germline-derived CDR1 and CDR2 are DFQATT and SNEGSKA (reference sequence). V lost 4 bases to trimming and J lost 0 bases; unmatched junction nucleotides: 3. The CDR3 consists of 14 residues. CDR3 sequence reads: CSANQGGSNQPQHF. DNA for the CDR3: TGCAGTGCTAATCAGGGGGGTAGCAATCAGCCCCAGCATTTT.

This clonotype was detected a few times. The rearrangement joins TRBV6-6 to TRBJ1-4, with TRBD1 matching 7 bases. The CDR3 is 11 residues long. J gave up 14 bases and V 6 bases, and 6 bases lay outside the gene matches. Germline lookup yields CDR1 MNHNY and CDR2 SVGAGI (reference sequence). The CDR3, as DNA: TGTGCCAGCAGAGTACAGGGGCCGCTGTTTTTT. This gives the protein CASRVQGPLFF.

Here the CDR3 DNA reads TGTGCCAGCAGTTCCAGCGGGAGATTAGATACGCAGTATTTT. Translation: CASSSSGRLDTQYF. The rearrangement uses TRBV27 and TRBJ2-3; 8 positions agree with TRBD2. CDR3 size: 14 residues. With 4 bases clipped from V and 5 bases from J, the junction kept 5 bases outside the gene matches. Germline V lookup: CDR1 MNHEY, CDR2 SMNVEV (reference sequence).

This clonotype was counted a few times. The chain employs TRBV7-6 and TRBJ2-5; 7 bases fit TRBD1. Near its end, the DNA agrees better with TRBJ2-1, so the J call may be wrong. The germline gives CDR1 SGHVS, CDR2 FNYEAQ. The CDR3 runs 14 residues. CDR3: CASSLWTGYNEQFF. The CDR3, as DNA: TGTGCCAGCAGCCTATGGACAGGCTACAATGAGCAGTTCTTC.

This clonotype has only a few counts. The gene calls are TRBV12-3 or TRBV12-4 and TRBJ2-5; 10 bases map to TRBD2. The CDR3 spans 15 residues. Trimming removed 7 bases from V and 6 bases from J; junction bases left unmatched: 11. This CDR3 is CASTDPASGSQTQYF. CDR3 nucleotides: TGTGCCAGCACCGACCCGGCTAGCGGGAGTCAGACCCAGTACTTC.